This T cell receptor beta chain was retrieved from a study of cytomegalovirus exposure and HLA in healthy donors. The study, taken as a whole, reports: Both high specificity and high sensitivity reportedly marked the classifier's diagnosis of cytomegalovirus status. Researchers counted approximately 160 TCR beta chains as cytomegalovirus-associated. Within the 120 or so validation repertoires, first-cohort TCR clusters tended to co-occur, according to a later analysis.

The protocol was immunoSEQ multiplex PCR, while the TCRdb copy is restricted to in-frame clones and leaves out a portion. The sample lists over 250,000 clones; 65% to 90% were seen once. About this clone itself: Antigen specificity is unknown.

Germline V gene lookup returns CDR1 MNHEY and CDR2 SVGAGI. The CDR3 covers 13 residues. The J segment lost 4 bases and the V segment lost 6 bases, leaving 5 bases of the junction unmatched. Sample: PBMCs. The chain has TRBV6-5 and TRBJ1-1; 7 bases are a match to TRBD1. This sequence originates from a woman under 30 in good health and CMV-seronegative. DNA of the CDR3: TGTGCCAGCAGACCAGCAGGGGGCACTGAAGCTTTCTTT. As protein: CASRPAGGTEAFF.